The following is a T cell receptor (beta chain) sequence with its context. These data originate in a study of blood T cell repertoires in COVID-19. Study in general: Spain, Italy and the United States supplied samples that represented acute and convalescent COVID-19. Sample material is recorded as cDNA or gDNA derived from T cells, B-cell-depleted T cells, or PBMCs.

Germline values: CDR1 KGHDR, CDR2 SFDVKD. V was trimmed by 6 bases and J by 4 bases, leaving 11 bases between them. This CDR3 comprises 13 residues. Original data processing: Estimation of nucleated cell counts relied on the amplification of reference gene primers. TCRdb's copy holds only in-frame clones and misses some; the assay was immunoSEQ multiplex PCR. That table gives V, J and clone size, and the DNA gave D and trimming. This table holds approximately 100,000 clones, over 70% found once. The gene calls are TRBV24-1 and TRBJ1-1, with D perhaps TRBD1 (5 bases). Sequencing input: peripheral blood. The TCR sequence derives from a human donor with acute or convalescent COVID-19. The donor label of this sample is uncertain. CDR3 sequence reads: CATSRGVGTEAFF. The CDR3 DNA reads TGTGCCACCAGTAGGGGTGTGGGCACTGAAGCTTTCTTT.